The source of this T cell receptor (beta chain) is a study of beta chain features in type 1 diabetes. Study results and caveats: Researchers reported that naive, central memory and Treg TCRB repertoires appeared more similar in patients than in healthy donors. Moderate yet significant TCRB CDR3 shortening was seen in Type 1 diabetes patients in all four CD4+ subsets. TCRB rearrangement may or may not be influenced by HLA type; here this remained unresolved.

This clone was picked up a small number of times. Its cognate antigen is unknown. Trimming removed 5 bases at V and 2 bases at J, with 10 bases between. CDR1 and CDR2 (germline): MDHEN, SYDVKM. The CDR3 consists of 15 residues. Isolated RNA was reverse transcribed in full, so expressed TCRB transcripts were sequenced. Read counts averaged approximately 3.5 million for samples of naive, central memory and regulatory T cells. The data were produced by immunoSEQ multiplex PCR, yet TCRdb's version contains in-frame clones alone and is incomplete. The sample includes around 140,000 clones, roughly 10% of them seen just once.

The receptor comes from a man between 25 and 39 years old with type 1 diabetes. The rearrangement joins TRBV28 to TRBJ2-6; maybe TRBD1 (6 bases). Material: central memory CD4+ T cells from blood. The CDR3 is CASSPTGTGANVLTF. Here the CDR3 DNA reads TGTGCCAGCAGTCCAACAGGGACTGGGGCCAACGTCCTGACTTTC. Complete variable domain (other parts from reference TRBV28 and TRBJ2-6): DVKVTQSSRYLVKRTGEKVFLECVQDMDHENMFWYRQDPGLGLRLIYFSYDVKMKEKGDIPEGYSVSREKKERFSLILESASTNQTSMYLCASSPTGTGANVLTFGAGSRLTVL.